Below are 10 T cell receptor beta chains sequenced from a single sample in a study of T cell changes during pregnancy in multiple sclerosis. The assay was immunoSEQ multiplex PCR, and TCRdb's table has in-frame clones only and misses some. The table includes 45,000 to 55,000 clones, around 92% detected once. Material: CD4+ T cells from peripheral blood mononuclear cells, obtained after pregnancy. These receptors all stem from a female donor in good health, enrolled as a control in a pregnancy study.

This clone was seen just once. CDR3 residues: CASSLSGGGPTGELFF. Here the CDR3 DNA reads TGTGCCAGCAGCTTGTCGGGCGGGGGGCCTACCGGGGAGCTGTTTTTT. This chain links TRBV7-9 with TRBJ2-2; 8 bases line up with TRBD2. Germline CDR1 and CDR2: SEHNR and FQNEAQ (reference sequence). The trim removed 3 bases at V and 5 bases at J, leaving 8 bases unmatched. The CDR3 sequence is 16 residues long.

The V and J genes are TRBV2 and TRBJ1-1, with D unresolved. CDR3 length equals 16 residues. Germline loops: CDR1 SNHLY, CDR2 FYNNEI. The V and J ends lost 6 bases and 6 bases respectively, with 23 bases between them. CDR3 nucleotide sequence: TGTGCCAGCAGCTGGGAGGCCCCCCTGATCCGCGCTGAAGCTTTCTTT. Translated: CASSWEAPLIRAEAFF.

The rearrangement joins TRBV5-4 to TRBJ2-1; 9 nucleotides agree with TRBD1. Germline trimming cut 4 bases from V and 6 bases from J; bases unmatched to any gene: 8. The CDR3 totals 15 residues. Germline values: CDR1 SGHNT, CDR2 YYREEE (reference sequence). CDR3 protein: CASSTPGQGRNEQFF. DNA of the CDR3: TGTGCCAGCAGCACCCCGGGACAGGGTCGCAATGAGCAGTTCTTC.

The rearrangement uses TRBV27 and TRBJ1-5; D not certain. Germline V gene data show CDR1 as MNHEY and CDR2 as SMNVEV (reference sequence). V was cut by 3 bases and J by 7 bases, with 10 bases left in between. This CDR3 region has 13 residues. The DNA for the CDR3 is TGTGCCAGCAGTTTGACACATTTCCAGCCCCAGCATTTT. Translated: CASSLTHFQPQHF.

Only one count was recorded for this clone. The chain recombines TRBV6-1 with TRBJ2-7; 11 bases line up with TRBD2. Germline V CDR1 and CDR2: MNHNS, SASEGT. CDR3 size: 14 residues. The junction had 9 bases not matched to a gene; V was cut back by 10 bases and J by 4 bases. The CDR3 DNA reads TGTGCCACCGGGGGTCTAGCGGGGGGATACGAGCAGTACTTC. This codes for CATGGLAGGYEQYF.

The chain carries TRBV19 and TRBJ1-4; 7 bases fit TRBD1. Germline V gene sequence: CDR1 LNHDA, CDR2 SQIVND (reference sequence). V gave up 1 base and J gave up 5 bases; unmatched junction bases: 7. This CDR3 contains 16 residues. CDR3 bases: TGTGCCAGTAGTATAGGCAACAGGGGTCGGAATGAAAAACTGTTTTTT. Amino acids: CASSIGNRGRNEKLFF.

V usage is TRBV15 and J usage is TRBJ1-1; D call uncertain. This CDR3 has 14 amino acids. Germline V lookup: CDR1 LNHNV, CDR2 YYDKDF (reference sequence). V shed 3 bases and J shed 5 bases, with 13 bases lying between them. The CDR3 region is CATSSKRGTTEAFF. CDR3 DNA: TGTGCCACCAGCAGCAAACGGGGAACTACTGAAGCTTTCTTT.

V gene TRBV13 combines with J gene TRBJ2-7; TRBD1 aligns across 8 bases. The V gene end was trimmed by 6 bases and the J gene end by 0 bases; junction bases not matched to a gene: 7. The germline CDR1 and CDR2 sequences are PRHDT and FYEKMQ (reference sequence). The CDR3 is 15 residues long. CDR3 bases: TGTGCCAGCAGGATGACAGGGGCTAGCTCCTACGAGCAGTACTTC. Protein sequence: CASRMTGASSYEQYF.

The V gene is TRBV20-1, the J gene TRBJ1-2, with a possible D match to TRBD1 (5 bases). Per germline, CDR1 DFQATT and CDR2 SNEGSKA (reference sequence). V was clipped by 2 bases and J by 6 bases, with 7 bases between them. The CDR3 is 11 amino acids. This chain's CDR3 is CSARLGDGYTF. The CDR3 nucleotides read TGCAGTGCTAGATTAGGGGATGGCTACACCTTC.

V and J are TRBV27 and TRBJ1-2; D is uncertain. V lost 0 bases and J lost 6, with 11 bases in between. The germline V gene has CDR1 MNHEY and CDR2 SMNVEV (reference sequence). The CDR3 is made up of 14 amino acids. Written as DNA, the CDR3 is TGTGCCAGCAGTTTATCGGTGGAGACGGATGGCTACACCTTC. Translation: CASSLSVETDGYTF.